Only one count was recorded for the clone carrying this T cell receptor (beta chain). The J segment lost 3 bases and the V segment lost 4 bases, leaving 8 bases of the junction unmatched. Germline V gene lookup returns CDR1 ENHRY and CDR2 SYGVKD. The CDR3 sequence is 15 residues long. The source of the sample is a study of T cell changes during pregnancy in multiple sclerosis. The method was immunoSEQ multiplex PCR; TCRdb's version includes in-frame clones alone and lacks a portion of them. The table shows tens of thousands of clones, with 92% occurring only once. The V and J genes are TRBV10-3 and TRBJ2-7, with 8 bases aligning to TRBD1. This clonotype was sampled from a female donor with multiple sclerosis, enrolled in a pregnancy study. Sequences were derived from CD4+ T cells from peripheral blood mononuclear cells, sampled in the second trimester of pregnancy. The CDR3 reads CAISGGQGGNYEQYF. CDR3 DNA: TGTGCCATCAGTGGCGGACAGGGCGGGAACTACGAGCAGTACTTC.